This T cell receptor beta chain was recorded in a study of neoadjuvant anti-PD-1 for oral cavity cancer. Comments on this clone: What it recognizes is unknown.

The table came from immunoSEQ multiplex PCR; TCRdb's copy has only in-frame clones and leaves some out. The sample has 15,000 to 20,000 clones; about 72% are singletons. Notes on the study in general: Post-nivolumab, blood T cell clonality was significantly elevated in non-responders.

The sequencing used PBMCs, collected before nivolumab (anti-PD-1) treatment. The sequence was collected from a person between 40 and 85 years old with oral cavity squamous cell carcinoma.

Here the CDR3 reads CASSLGDSYGRVVETQYF. The CDR3, as DNA: TGTGCCAGCAGCTTGGGGGACAGCTACGGCCGAGTGGTCGAGACCCAGTACTTC. The chain carries TRBV5-4 and TRBJ2-5; TRBD1 aligns across 7 bases. J lost 5 bases, V lost 0 bases, and 16 bases had no gene match. This CDR3 is 18 amino acids long. Per germline, CDR1 SGHNT and CDR2 YYREEE (reference sequence).